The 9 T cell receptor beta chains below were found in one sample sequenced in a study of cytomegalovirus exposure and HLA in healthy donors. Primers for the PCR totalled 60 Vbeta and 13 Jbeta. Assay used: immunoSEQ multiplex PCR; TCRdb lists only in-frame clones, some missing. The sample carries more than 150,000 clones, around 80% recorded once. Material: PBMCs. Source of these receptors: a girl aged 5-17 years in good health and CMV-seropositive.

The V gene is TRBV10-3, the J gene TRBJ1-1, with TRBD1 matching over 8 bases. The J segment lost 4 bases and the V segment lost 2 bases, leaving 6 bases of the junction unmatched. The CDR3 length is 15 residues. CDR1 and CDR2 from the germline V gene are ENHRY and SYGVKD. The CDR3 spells CAISETVGQVTEAFF. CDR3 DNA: TGTGCCATCAGTGAGACGGTGGGACAGGTCACTGAAGCTTTCTTT.

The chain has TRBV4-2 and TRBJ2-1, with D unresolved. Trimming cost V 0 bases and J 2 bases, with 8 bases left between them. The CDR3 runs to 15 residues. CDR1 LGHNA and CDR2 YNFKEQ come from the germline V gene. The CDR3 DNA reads TGTGCCAGCAGCCAAGAAGCGCCAGCCTACAATGAGCAGTTCTTC. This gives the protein CASSQEAPAYNEQFF.

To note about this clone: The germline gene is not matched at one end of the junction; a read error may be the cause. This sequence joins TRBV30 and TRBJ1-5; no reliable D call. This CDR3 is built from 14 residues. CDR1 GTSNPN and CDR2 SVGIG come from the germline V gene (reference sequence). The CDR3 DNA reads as TGTGCCTGGAATGGGCAGGATATCAATCAGTCCCAGCATTTT. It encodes CAWNGQDINQSQHF.

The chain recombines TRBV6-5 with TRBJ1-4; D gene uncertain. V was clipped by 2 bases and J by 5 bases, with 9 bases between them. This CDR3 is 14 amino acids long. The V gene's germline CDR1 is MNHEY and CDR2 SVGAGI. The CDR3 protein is CASSYVAVNEKLFF. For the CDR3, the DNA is TGTGCCAGCAGTTACGTAGCAGTAAATGAAAAACTGTTTTTT.

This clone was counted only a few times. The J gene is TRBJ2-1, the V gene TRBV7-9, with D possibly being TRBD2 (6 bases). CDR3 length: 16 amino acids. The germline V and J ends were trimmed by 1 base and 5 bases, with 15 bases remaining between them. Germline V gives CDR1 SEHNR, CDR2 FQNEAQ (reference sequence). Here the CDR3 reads CASSLVAPGENNEQFF. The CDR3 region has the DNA TGTGCCAGCAGCTTAGTAGCGCCGGGGGAAAACAATGAGCAGTTCTTC. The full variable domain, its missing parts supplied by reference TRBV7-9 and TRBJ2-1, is DTGVSQNPRHKITKRGQNVTFRCDPISEHNRLYWYRQTLGQGPEFLTYFQNEAQLEKSRLLSDRFSAERPKGSFSTLEIQRTEQGDSAMYLCASSLVAPGENNEQFFGPGTRLTVL.

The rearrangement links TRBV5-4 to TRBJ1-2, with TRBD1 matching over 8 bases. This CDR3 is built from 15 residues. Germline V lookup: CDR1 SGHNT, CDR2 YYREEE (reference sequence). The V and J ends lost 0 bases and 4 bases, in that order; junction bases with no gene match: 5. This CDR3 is CASSLGTGLGYGYTF. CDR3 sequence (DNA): TGTGCCAGCAGCTTGGGGACAGGGCTTGGCTATGGCTACACCTTC.

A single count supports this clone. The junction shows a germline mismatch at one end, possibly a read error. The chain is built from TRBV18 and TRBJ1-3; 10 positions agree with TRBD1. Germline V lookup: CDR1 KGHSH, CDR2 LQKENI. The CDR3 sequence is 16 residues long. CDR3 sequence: CVSSPRDRGFGNTIYF. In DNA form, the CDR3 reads TGTGTCAGCTCACCCAGGGACAGGGGATTTGGAAACACCATATATTTT. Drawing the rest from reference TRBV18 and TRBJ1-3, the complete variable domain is NAGVMQNPRHLVRRRGQEARLRCSPMKGHSHVYWYRQLPEEGLKFMVYLQKENIIDESGMPKERFSAEFPKEGPSILRIQQVVRGDSAAYFCVSSPRDRGFGNTIYFGEGSWLTVV.

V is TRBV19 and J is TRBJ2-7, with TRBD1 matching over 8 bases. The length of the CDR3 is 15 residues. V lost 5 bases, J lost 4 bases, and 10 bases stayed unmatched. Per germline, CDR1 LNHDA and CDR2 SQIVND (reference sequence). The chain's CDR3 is CASSPSSGGKYEQYF. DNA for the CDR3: TGTGCCAGTAGTCCCTCATCAGGGGGCAAGTACGAGCAGTACTTC.

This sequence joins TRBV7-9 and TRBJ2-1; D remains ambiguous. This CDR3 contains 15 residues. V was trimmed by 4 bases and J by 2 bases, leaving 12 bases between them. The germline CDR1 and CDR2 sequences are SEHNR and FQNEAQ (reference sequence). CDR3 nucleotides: TGTGCCAGCAGCTCCCCGGCGGCCGCCTACAATGAGCAGTTCTTC. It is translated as CASSSPAAAYNEQFF.